A selection of T cell receptor beta chains follows, all from one sample in a study of post-analysis software for immune sequencing data. TCRdb redid the calling of the PCR reads with MiXCR, one entry per CDR3 protein. The sample lists roughly 180,000 distinct CDR3 sequences, 30% occurring once. The specimen was blood. The receptors here all came from a girl under 18 with multiple sclerosis. CDR3s include the opening cysteine and the closing phenylalanine or tryptophan. D genes are given only for firm matches. A row's size may be missing; if present it is once, few, many or a size class.

j_gene,abundance,d_gene,v_gene,CDR3aa,CDR3nt
TRBJ1-2,many,NA,TRBV29-1,CSVEFVTPNYGYTF,TGCAGCGTTGAGTTTGTAACACCTAACTATGGCTACACCTTC
TRBJ2-3,once,TRBD1,TRBV28,CAGSPTGGATDTQYF,TGTGCCGGCAGCCCCACAGGGGGAGCGACAGATACGCAGTATTTT
TRBJ1-3,NA,NA,TRBV12-3/TRBV12-4,CASSSTARNTIYF,TGTGCCAGCAGCTCGACAGCTAGAAACACCATATATTTT
TRBJ1-5,many,NA,TRBV12-3/TRBV12-4,CASSLDRTDQPQHF,TGTGCCAGCAGTTTAGACAGGACTGATCAGCCCCAGCATTTT
TRBJ1-1,NA,TRBD1,TRBV5-1,CASSLAFTGEGTEAFF,TGCGCCAGCAGCTTGGCCTTCACAGGGGAAGGGACTGAAGCTTTCTTT
TRBJ1-5,few,NA,TRBV6-2/TRBV6-3,CASSYLSLEQPQHF,TGTGCCAGCAGTTACCTCTCCTTGGAACAGCCCCAGCATTTT
TRBJ2-7,NA,NA,TRBV12-3/TRBV12-4,CASRKTGAYEQYF,TGTGCCAGCCGAAAGACAGGTGCCTACGAGCAGTACTTC
TRBJ2-7,many,NA,TRBV5-4,CASSNLKDEQYF,TGTGCCAGCAGCAACCTTAAGGACGAGCAGTACTTC
TRBJ1-1,few,TRBD1,TRBV19,CASRDRDTEAFF,TGTGCCAGTAGGGACAGGGATACTGAAGCTTTCTTT
TRBJ2-2,few,NA,TRBV6-5,CAVGDPGTGELFF,TGTGCCGTGGGGGATCCGGGGACCGGGGAGCTGTTTTTT
TRBJ1-2,NA,TRBD1,TRBV20-1,CSAGATGANGYGYTF,TGCAGTGCTGGAGCGACAGGGGCTAACGGCTATGGCTACACCTTC
TRBJ2-7,few,TRBD2,TRBV6-4,CASSDRLAGGLYEQYF,TGTGCCAGCAGTGACCGGCTAGCGGGAGGACTCTACGAGCAGTACTTC
TRBJ2-2,NA,TRBD2,TRBV7-2,CASSFSLAENTGELFF,TGTGCCAGCAGCTTTTCCCTAGCGGAGAACACCGGGGAGCTGTTTTTT
TRBJ2-5,NA,NA,TRBV12-3/TRBV12-4,CASSLAGAGEAQYF,TGTGCCAGCAGTTTGGCAGGGGCCGGGGAGGCCCAGTACTTC
TRBJ2-7,few,TRBD2,TRBV18,CASSPPGSGRSHEQYF,TGTGCCAGCTCACCACCGGGGAGCGGGAGATCCCACGAGCAGTACTTC
TRBJ2-1,many,NA,TRBV20-1,CSAPMTGSLTYNEQFF,TGCAGTGCGCCTATGACTGGCTCCCTCACCTACAATGAGCAGTTCTTC
TRBJ2-3,few,NA,TRBV20-1,CSAPTDTDTQYF,TGCAGTGCCCCGACAGACACAGATACGCAGTATTTT
TRBJ2-1,NA,NA,TRBV29-1,CSGAVGGLDEQFF,TGCAGCGGAGCCGTCGGGGGCTTGGATGAGCAGTTCTTC
TRBJ2-2,NA,TRBD2,TRBV7-9,CASSRLGLAYAGELFF,TGTGCCAGCAGCCGACTGGGACTAGCTTATGCCGGGGAGCTGTTTTTT
TRBJ2-5,many,NA,TRBV5-6,CASSLANQETQYF,TGTGCCAGCAGCTTGGCCAACCAAGAGACCCAGTACTTC
TRBJ2-2,NA,TRBD1,TRBV5-1,CASSLTGGDTGEPFF,TGCGCCAGCAGCCTGACAGGGGGCGACACCGGGGAGCCGTTTTTT
TRBJ2-7,many,TRBD1,TRBV12-5,CASVRDRGPYEQYF,TGTGCTAGTGTACGGGACAGGGGGCCCTACGAGCAGTACTTC
TRBJ2-7,few,NA,TRBV18,CASSAQGYEQYF,TGTGCCAGCTCAGCGCAGGGCTACGAGCAGTACTTC
TRBJ2-1,many,NA,TRBV27,CASSLETAYNEQFF,TGTGCCAGCAGTTTGGAGACGGCATATAATGAGCAGTTCTTC
TRBJ1-5,few,TRBD1,TRBV15,CATSRDLGQGDGSNQPQHF,TGTGCCACCAGCAGAGATCTGGGACAGGGTGATGGGAGCAATCAGCCCCAGCATTTT
TRBJ2-5,NA,NA,TRBV12-5,CASGLRGDYETQYF,TGTGCTAGTGGTCTACGAGGGGATTATGAGACCCAGTACTTC
TRBJ2-3,many,NA,TRBV14,CASSLDISFRADTQYF,TGTGCCAGCAGCCTGGATATTTCCTTCAGGGCGGATACGCAGTATTTT
TRBJ2-1,many,NA,TRBV10-3,CAIGAGPNEQFF,TGTGCCATAGGTGCAGGACCCAATGAGCAGTTCTTC
TRBJ2-2,few,NA,TRBV6-6,CASRPTGTSNTGELFF,TGTGCCAGCAGACCGACCGGGACCTCGAACACCGGGGAGCTGTTTTTT
TRBJ2-7,few,NA,TRBV19,CASSSPLAGDEQYF,TGTGCCAGTAGCTCCCCGCTAGCTGGAGACGAGCAGTACTTC
TRBJ1-4,few,NA,TRBV6-5,CASSVTSAANEKLFF,TGTGCCAGCAGCGTCACAAGTGCGGCTAATGAAAAACTGTTTTTT
TRBJ1-1,NA,NA,TRBV20-1,CSASPREEAFF,TGCAGTGCTAGTCCCCGGGAGGAAGCTTTCTTT
TRBJ2-5,few,NA,TRBV7-9,CASSLSRERGDQYF,TGTGCCAGCAGCCTCTCGCGCGAGCGAGGGGACCAGTACTTC
TRBJ2-3,many,NA,TRBV20-1,CSAPLGGAGTDTQYF,TGCAGTGCTCCCCTTGGGGGGGCAGGCACAGATACGCAGTATTTT
TRBJ2-7,NA,NA,TRBV5-6,CASSLILGATYEQYF,TGTGCCAGCAGCTTGATCCTAGGGGCGACATACGAGCAGTACTTC
TRBJ2-3,many,TRBD2,TRBV20-1,CSAYSGSYTQYF,TGCAGTGCTTATAGCGGGAGCTATACGCAGTATTTT
TRBJ2-5,few,TRBD2,TRBV19,CASSPLREGEETQYF,TGTGCCAGTAGTCCTCTGCGGGAGGGAGAAGAGACCCAGTACTTC
TRBJ2-3,NA,NA,TRBV14,CASSPGRDTQYF,TGTGCCAGCAGCCCCGGAAGGGATACGCAGTATTTT
TRBJ1-6,NA,NA,TRBV20-1,CSARWGLKSPDNSPLHF,TGCAGTGCTAGATGGGGATTAAAGTCCCCTGATAATTCACCCCTCCACTTT
TRBJ2-3,few,NA,TRBV25-1,CGPTDTQYF,TGTGGGCCCACAGATACGCAGTATTTT
TRBJ1-1,few,NA,TRBV27,CASSLVGRKNTEAFF,TGTGCCAGCAGTTTAGTGGGCAGGAAGAACACTGAAGCTTTCTTT
TRBJ1-1,NA,NA,TRBV5-6,CASSLEQANTEAFF,TGTGCCAGCAGCTTGGAACAGGCAAACACTGAAGCTTTCTTT
TRBJ2-7,NA,NA,TRBV5-1,CASSLEGRDYEQYF,TGCGCCAGCAGCTTGGAAGGACGGGACTACGAGCAGTACTTC
TRBJ2-3,many,NA,TRBV6-2/TRBV6-3,CASSRWGEGTDTQYF,TGTGCCAGCTCCCGGTGGGGAGAGGGCACAGATACGCAGTATTTT
TRBJ1-1,NA,NA,TRBV6-5,CASSYKPTVWAFF,TGTGCCAGCAGCTACAAACCCACGGTCTGGGCTTTCTTT
TRBJ1-4,many,NA,TRBV12-3/TRBV12-4,CASNGGQTTNEKLFF,TGTGCCAGCAACGGGGGGCAGACAACTAATGAAAAACTGTTTTTT
TRBJ2-4,NA,TRBD2,TRBV18,CASPGTSDQNIQYF,TGTGCCAGCCCGGGGACTAGCGACCAAAACATTCAGTACTTC
TRBJ2-5,NA,NA,TRBV11-2,CASSPFSGNNEQYF,TGTGCCAGCAGCCCTTTTAGCGGAAACAATGAGCAGTACTTC
TRBJ1-1,many,NA,TRBV12-3/TRBV12-4,CASSARQVDEAFF,TGTGCCAGCAGCGCAAGACAGGTAGATGAAGCTTTCTTT
TRBJ2-7,NA,NA,TRBV6-1,CASSEPGHSYEQYF,TGTGCCAGCAGTGAACCGGGCCACTCCTACGAGCAGTACTTC
TRBJ2-6,many,TRBD1,TRBV6-6,CAGGGTGISSGANVLTF,TGTGCCGGGGGTGGGACAGGGATTAGCTCTGGGGCCAACGTCCTGACTTTC
TRBJ2-1,few,NA,TRBV29-1,CSSMTAGGGPRSYNERFF,TGCAGCTCAATGACGGCAGGAGGAGGTCCCCGCTCCTACAATGAGCGGTTCTTC
TRBJ1-2,NA,NA,TRBV14,CASSQDPFSYTF,TGTGCCAGCAGCCAAGACCCGTTTAGCTACACCTTC
TRBJ2-6,many,NA,TRBV4-1,CASSQSGETSGANVLTF,TGCGCCAGCAGCCAATCCGGGGAGACCTCTGGGGCCAACGTCCTGACTTTC
TRBJ2-7,NA,NA,TRBV20-1,CSASGNWVSYNEQYF,TGCAGTGCTAGCGGGAATTGGGTGTCCTACAATGAGCAGTACTTC